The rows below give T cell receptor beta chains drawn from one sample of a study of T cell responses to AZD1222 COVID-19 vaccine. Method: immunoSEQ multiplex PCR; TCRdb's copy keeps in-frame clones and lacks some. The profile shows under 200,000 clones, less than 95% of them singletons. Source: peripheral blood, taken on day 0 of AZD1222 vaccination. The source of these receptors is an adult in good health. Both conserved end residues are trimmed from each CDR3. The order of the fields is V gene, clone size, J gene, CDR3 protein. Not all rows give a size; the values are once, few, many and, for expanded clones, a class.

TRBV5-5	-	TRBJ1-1	ASSSPNTEAF
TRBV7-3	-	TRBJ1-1	ASSLPRGVTEAF
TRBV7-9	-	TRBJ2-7	ASSLRESYEQY
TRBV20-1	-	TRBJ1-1	SARGRSEAF
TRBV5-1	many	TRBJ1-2	ASSPDLSPNYGYT
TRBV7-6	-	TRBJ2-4	ASSDKKILAKNIQY
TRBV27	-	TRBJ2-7	ATSGQGFGEQY
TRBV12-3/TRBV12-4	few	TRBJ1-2	ASKAGANYGYT
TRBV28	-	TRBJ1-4	ASSPSLGAGEKLF
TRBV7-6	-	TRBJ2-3	ASSLAPTSGGRSTDTQY
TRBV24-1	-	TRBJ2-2	ATSDLLSGPGAGELF
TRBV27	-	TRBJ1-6	ASSFAFRGARNSPLH
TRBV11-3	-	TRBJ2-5	ASSLTGTSGWQETQY
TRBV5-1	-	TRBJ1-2	ASSLVSGAGGYT
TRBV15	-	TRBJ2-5	ATSGGTTETQY
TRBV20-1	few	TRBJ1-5	SASSRFYSNQPQH
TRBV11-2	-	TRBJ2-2	ASSRRGEAGTGELF
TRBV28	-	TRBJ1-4	ASSLRSQRKLF
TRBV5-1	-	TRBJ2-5	ASSLMSTVETQY
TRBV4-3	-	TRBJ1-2	ASSQHSGDNYGYT
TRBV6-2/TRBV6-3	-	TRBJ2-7	ASSYSGDAYEQY
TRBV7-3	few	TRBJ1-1	ASSSDGGMNTEAF
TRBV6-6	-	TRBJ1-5	ASRGQLNQPQH
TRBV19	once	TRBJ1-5	ASSIDSWGQPQH
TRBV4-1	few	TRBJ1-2	ASSQIDMGFNYGYT
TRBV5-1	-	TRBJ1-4	ASSLAGTLNEKLF
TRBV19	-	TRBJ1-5	ASEFGQQHQPQH
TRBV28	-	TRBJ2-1	ASSSAASQGVLVNEQF
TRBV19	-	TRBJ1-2	ASKGERARRGYT
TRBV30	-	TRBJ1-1	AWSAVRTLSRVRSTEAF
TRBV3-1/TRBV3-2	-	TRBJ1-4	ASSQTGGFTHEKLF
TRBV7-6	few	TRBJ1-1	ASSRTAWEGNTEAF
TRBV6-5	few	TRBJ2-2	ASSLTGVRGELF
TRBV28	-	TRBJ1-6	ASSPWEEADSPLH
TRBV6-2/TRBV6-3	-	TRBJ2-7	ASSYPAGGGDLYEQY
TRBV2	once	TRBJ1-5	ASSRMGQLQH
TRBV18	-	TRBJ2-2	ASSPLEGGVTGELF
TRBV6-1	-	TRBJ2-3	ASSEESSGVSDTQY
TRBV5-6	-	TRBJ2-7	ASSLGGNPYEQY
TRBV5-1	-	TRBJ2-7	ASSLSGDYEQY
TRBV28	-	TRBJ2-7	ASSSGQTYEQY
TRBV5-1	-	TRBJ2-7	ASSHSPAGGTAYEQY
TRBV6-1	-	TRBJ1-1	ASSESEGDTEAF
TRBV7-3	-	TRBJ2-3	ASSPGTGADTQY
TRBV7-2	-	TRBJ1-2	ASSLEGYGTGVYGYT
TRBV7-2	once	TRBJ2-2	ASSLDRRNTGELF
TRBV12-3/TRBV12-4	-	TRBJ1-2	ASSFGTEEHT
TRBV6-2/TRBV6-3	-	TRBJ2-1	ASSYIMSNEQF
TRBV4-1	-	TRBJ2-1	ASSLDPGLPSYEQF
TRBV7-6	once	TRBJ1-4	ASSLDGWSNEKLF
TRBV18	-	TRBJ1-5	ASSLGQGINQPQH
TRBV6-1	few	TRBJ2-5	ASSEEGGWETQY
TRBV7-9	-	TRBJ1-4	ASSRGQVKEKLF
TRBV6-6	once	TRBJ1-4	ASSVQGAEKLF
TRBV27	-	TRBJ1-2	ASSSPAAGNYGYT
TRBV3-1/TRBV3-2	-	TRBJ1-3	ASSQPADRTGLPWLGNTIY
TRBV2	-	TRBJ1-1	ARSLENTEAF
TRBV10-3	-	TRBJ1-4	AISESGQGHEKLF